The entry that follows covers one T cell receptor (beta chain) sequence. The data were taken from a study of blood T cell repertoires in COVID-19. The wider study: PBMCs, B-cell-depleted T cells, or T cells provided the cDNA or gDNA that made up the material.

The protocol was immunoSEQ multiplex PCR, while the TCRdb copy is restricted to in-frame clones and leaves out a portion. The table has under 25,000 clones, over 70% seen once. This CDR3 is built from 14 residues. Trimming left V 3 bases short and J 7 bases short, with 13 bases between. CDR1 is LNHDA, CDR2 SQIVND, per germline (reference sequence). The rearrangement links TRBV19 to TRBJ1-5; D is possibly TRBD1 (5 bases). The specimen sequenced was peripheral blood. This receptor was obtained from a human donor in a cohort sampled during active COVID-19. As DNA, the CDR3 is TGTGCCAGTAGTATCCTTGGGGCCCGGCAGCCCCAGCATTTT. Translated: CASSILGARQPQHF.